Here is one T cell receptor (beta chain) with its context. CDR1 is DFQATT and CDR2 is SNEGSKA in the germline V gene (reference sequence). V dropped 3 bases and J dropped 4 bases, with 13 bases sitting between them. The CDR3 length is 14 residues. The sample originates from a study of blood T cell repertoires in COVID-19. TCRdb's copy holds only in-frame clones and misses some; the assay was immunoSEQ multiplex PCR. Counted here are under 200,000 clones, more than 75% occurring once; the ten biggest clones make up 10%. The receptor was isolated from a woman aged 70-85 years with COVID-19, enrolled during active disease. This chain links TRBV20-1 with TRBJ1-5, with D possibly being TRBD1 (5 bases). The sample taken for sequencing was peripheral blood. CDR3 nucleotides: TGCAGTGCTAGTCCTCAGGGTTCTAATCAGCCCCAGCATTTT. This codes for CSASPQGSNQPQHF.